These T cell receptor beta chains were read from a single sample in a study of T cells after yellow fever vaccination. TCRdb re-analysed the 5' RACE reads in MiXCR, keeping a single row per CDR3 protein. Seen here are approximately 250,000 distinct CDR3 sequences, around 5.2% observed once, and the top ten hold around 3.3%. This specimen consisted of CD4+ T cells sorted from PBMCs, obtained on the day of the yellow fever booster vaccination. The receptors originated from a man between 18 and 29 years old who received the YFV17D yellow fever vaccine. Each CDR3 is given with its conserved first and last residue. The D gene is left open where the match is weak. Not all rows give a size; the values are once, few, many and, for expanded clones, a class.

CDR3 protein: CAISEVSGQEYYEQYF; CDR3 DNA: TGTGCCATCAGTGAGGTCTCGGGACAGGAATACTACGAGCAGTACTTC; clone size: many; V gene: TRBV10-3; J gene: TRBJ2-7; D gene: TRBD1
CDR3 protein: CASSNTGSYEQYF; CDR3 DNA: TGTGCCAGCAGCAACACAGGGTCCTACGAGCAGTACTTC; clone size: few; V gene: TRBV11-2; J gene: TRBJ2-7; D gene: -
CDR3 protein: CASSYGVSKETQYF; CDR3 DNA: TGTGCCAGCAGTTATGGTGTTAGTAAAGAGACCCAGTACTTC; clone size: few; V gene: TRBV6-6; J gene: TRBJ2-5; D gene: -
CDR3 protein: CSVDRSQGGAGTDTQYF; CDR3 DNA: TGCAGCGTCGACCGAAGCCAGGGGGGGGCTGGGACAGATACGCAGTATTTT; clone size: many; V gene: TRBV29-1; J gene: TRBJ2-3; D gene: -
CDR3 protein: CASRTQGASYNEQFF; CDR3 DNA: TGTGCCAGCAGAACACAGGGGGCCTCCTACAATGAGCAGTTCTTC; clone size: -; V gene: TRBV12-3/TRBV12-4; J gene: TRBJ2-1; D gene: TRBD1
CDR3 protein: CSVDSGTGIYNEQFF; CDR3 DNA: TGCAGCGTTGACTCCGGGACAGGGATTTACAATGAGCAGTTCTTC; clone size: many; V gene: TRBV29-1; J gene: TRBJ2-1; D gene: TRBD1
CDR3 protein: CTSSSQGGAGEANYGYTF; CDR3 DNA: TGCACCAGCAGCTCCCAGGGGGGGGCAGGGGAGGCTAACTATGGCTACACCTTC; clone size: few; V gene: TRBV1; J gene: TRBJ1-2; D gene: -
CDR3 protein: CASSPRDRHNTQYF; CDR3 DNA: TGTGCCAGCAGCCCTCGGGACAGGCATAATACGCAGTATTTT; clone size: many; V gene: TRBV5-4; J gene: TRBJ2-3; D gene: TRBD1
CDR3 protein: CASSASGGAGDTQYF; CDR3 DNA: TGTGCCAGCAGCGCCTCCGGGGGGGCGGGAGATACGCAGTATTTT; clone size: few; V gene: TRBV9; J gene: TRBJ2-3; D gene: TRBD2
CDR3 protein: CASSLTASNTGELFF; CDR3 DNA: TGTGCCAGCAGCCTAACAGCGTCGAACACCGGGGAGCTGTTTTTT; clone size: few; V gene: TRBV4-2; J gene: TRBJ2-2; D gene: -
CDR3 protein: CASSPRRRQGSGYTF; CDR3 DNA: TGTGCCAGCAGTCCGAGACGTAGACAGGGGAGCGGCTACACCTTC; clone size: -; V gene: TRBV28; J gene: TRBJ1-2; D gene: TRBD1
CDR3 protein: CATRGGGGTDTQYF; CDR3 DNA: TGTGCCACCAGGGGGGGAGGGGGAACAGATACGCAGTATTTT; clone size: many; V gene: TRBV24-1; J gene: TRBJ2-3; D gene: -
CDR3 protein: CASRDRVYETQYF; CDR3 DNA: TGTGCCAGCAGAGACAGGGTTTACGAGACCCAGTACTTC; clone size: -; V gene: TRBV12-3/TRBV12-4; J gene: TRBJ2-5; D gene: TRBD1
CDR3 protein: CAGVLNGELFF; CDR3 DNA: TGCGCCGGGGTATTGAACGGGGAGCTGTTTTTT; clone size: many; V gene: TRBV20-1; J gene: TRBJ2-2; D gene: -
CDR3 protein: CASSLAPSSGGANEQFF; CDR3 DNA: TGCGCCAGCAGCTTGGCCCCCTCAAGCGGGGGGGCTAATGAGCAGTTCTTC; clone size: few; V gene: TRBV5-1; J gene: TRBJ2-1; D gene: TRBD2
CDR3 protein: CASSLVRLAVYNEQFF; CDR3 DNA: TGTGCCAGCAGCTTAGTGCGTCTAGCGGTTTACAATGAGCAGTTCTTC; clone size: many; V gene: TRBV7-2; J gene: TRBJ2-1; D gene: TRBD2
CDR3 protein: CASSWPGQTYVSDTQYF; CDR3 DNA: TGTGCCAGCAGCTGGCCGGGACAGACATATGTTTCAGATACGCAGTATTTT; clone size: -; V gene: TRBV7-9; J gene: TRBJ2-3; D gene: TRBD1
CDR3 protein: CASSRGYNEQFF; CDR3 DNA: TGTGCCAGCTCTCGAGGATACAATGAGCAGTTCTTC; clone size: many; V gene: TRBV18; J gene: TRBJ2-1; D gene: -
CDR3 protein: CASSPTEETQYF; CDR3 DNA: TGTGCCAGCAGTCCAACGGAAGAGACCCAGTACTTC; clone size: many; V gene: TRBV6-2/TRBV6-3; J gene: TRBJ2-5; D gene: -
CDR3 protein: CATSRDVGPSDTQYF; CDR3 DNA: TGTGCCACCAGCAGAGATGTCGGGCCTTCGGATACGCAGTATTTT; clone size: -; V gene: TRBV15; J gene: TRBJ2-3; D gene: -
CDR3 protein: CASSREPGTDNEQFF; CDR3 DNA: TGCGCCAGCAGCCGGGAGCCCGGGACGGACAATGAGCAGTTCTTC; clone size: -; V gene: TRBV5-1; J gene: TRBJ2-1; D gene: -
CDR3 protein: CASSPTTDNEQFF; CDR3 DNA: TGTGCCAGCTCACCGACGACAGACAATGAGCAGTTCTTC; clone size: few; V gene: TRBV18; J gene: TRBJ2-1; D gene: -
CDR3 protein: CASSPLIGLASTDTQYF; CDR3 DNA: TGTGCCAGCAGCCCGTTGATTGGACTAGCTAGCACAGATACGCAGTATTTT; clone size: -; V gene: TRBV7-9; J gene: TRBJ2-3; D gene: TRBD2
CDR3 protein: CAISGDRSYTF; CDR3 DNA: TGTGCCATCAGTGGGGACAGAAGCTACACCTTC; clone size: few; V gene: TRBV10-3; J gene: TRBJ1-2; D gene: TRBD1
CDR3 protein: CASSQSWRGKNNEQFF; CDR3 DNA: TGCGCCAGCAGTCAATCGTGGAGGGGGAAGAACAATGAGCAGTTCTTC; clone size: -; V gene: TRBV23-1; J gene: TRBJ2-1; D gene: -
CDR3 protein: CASTPTGDGRQPQHF; CDR3 DNA: TGTGCCAGCACTCCGACAGGGGATGGGCGTCAGCCCCAGCATTTT; clone size: few; V gene: TRBV6-5; J gene: TRBJ1-5; D gene: TRBD1
CDR3 protein: CASSIGFTKNIQYF; CDR3 DNA: TGTGCCAGTAGTATAGGGTTCACCAAAAACATTCAGTACTTC; clone size: few; V gene: TRBV19; J gene: TRBJ2-4; D gene: -
CDR3 protein: CASSPWIGDREIKETQYF; CDR3 DNA: TGTGCCAGCAGCCCCTGGATCGGGGACAGGGAGATTAAAGAGACCCAGTACTTC; clone size: -; V gene: TRBV5-6; J gene: TRBJ2-5; D gene: TRBD1
CDR3 protein: CASSYFGVGYGYTF; CDR3 DNA: TGTGCCAGCAGTTACTTCGGGGTCGGATATGGCTACACCTTC; clone size: few; V gene: TRBV6-5; J gene: TRBJ1-2; D gene: -
CDR3 protein: CASSLALVSLEQYF; CDR3 DNA: TGTGCCAGCAGCTTAGCACTAGTTTCCCTCGAGCAGTACTTC; clone size: -; V gene: TRBV7-2; J gene: TRBJ2-7; D gene: -
CDR3 protein: CSAMITGRSNQPQHF; CDR3 DNA: TGCAGTGCCATGATTACCGGGCGGAGCAATCAGCCCCAGCATTTT; clone size: many; V gene: TRBV20-1; J gene: TRBJ1-5; D gene: -
CDR3 protein: CASSQDFSTVSYEQYF; CDR3 DNA: TGCGCCAGCAGCCAAGATTTTTCGACGGTCTCCTACGAGCAGTACTTC; clone size: -; V gene: TRBV4-3; J gene: TRBJ2-7; D gene: -
CDR3 protein: CASSVAAGGGLADTQYF; CDR3 DNA: TGTGCCAGCAGCGTAGCTGCTGGCGGGGGGCTCGCAGATACGCAGTATTTT; clone size: many; V gene: TRBV9; J gene: TRBJ2-3; D gene: TRBD2
CDR3 protein: CASSLGLGLRPSKFYEQYF; CDR3 DNA: TGTGCCAGCAGCTTAGGGCTCGGGCTTCGGCCGTCAAAATTCTACGAGCAGTACTTC; clone size: few; V gene: TRBV7-2; J gene: TRBJ2-7; D gene: -
CDR3 protein: CSAPGRWNYNEQFF; CDR3 DNA: TGCAGTGCTCCGGGACGTTGGAACTACAATGAGCAGTTCTTC; clone size: many; V gene: TRBV20-1; J gene: TRBJ2-1; D gene: -
CDR3 protein: CASSSWTVQPQETQYF; CDR3 DNA: TGCGCCAGCAGCTCCTGGACAGTTCAGCCCCAAGAGACCCAGTACTTC; clone size: -; V gene: TRBV5-1; J gene: TRBJ2-5; D gene: -